This entry lists 14 T cell receptor beta chains sequenced from one sample in a study of cytomegalovirus exposure and HLA in healthy donors. PCR amplification relied on 60 Vbeta primers (plus 13 Jbeta primers). Measured with immunoSEQ multiplex PCR; TCRdb has only the in-frame clones, and not every one. The sample comprises around 130,000 clones, over 75% of which are singletons, and around 6.4% rests with the top ten. Sequencing was done on a sample of PBMCs. The receptors shown here come from a woman in her thirties or forties in good health and CMV-seropositive.

CDR3 region: CASSPGASRNEQFF. For the CDR3, the DNA is TGTGCCAGCAGCCCAGGGGCTTCCCGAAATGAGCAGTTCTTC. The chain has TRBV11-2 and TRBJ2-1, with a tentative D call TRBD1 (6 bases). With 5 bases removed from V and 7 bases from J, the gap between germline ends came to 15 bases. Germline CDR1 reads SGHAT; CDR2 reads FQNNGV. The CDR3 consists of 14 residues. Based on the CDR3 plus reference TRBV11-2 and TRBJ2-1, the full variable domain is EAGVAQSPRYKIIEKRQSVAFWCNPISGHATLYWYQQILGQGPKLLIQFQNNGVVDDSQLPKDRFSAERLKGVDSTLKIQPAKLEDSAVYLCASSPGASRNEQFFGPGTRLTVL.

This clone was seen only once. The V call is TRBV9, the J call TRBJ1-4; 7 nucleotides match TRBD1. CDR1 is SGDLS and CDR2 is YYNGEE in the germline V gene. The CDR3 is 13 residues long. Trimming removed 5 bases from V and 6 bases from J; junction bases left unmatched: 4. The CDR3 spells CASRSGTDEKLFF. The CDR3 DNA reads as TGTGCCAGCAGGTCCGGGACAGATGAAAAACTGTTTTTT.

Comment on this clone: At one end the junction does not follow the germline gene, possibly because of a read error. In nucleotides, the CDR3 is TGTGCCAGCAAAAAGAACAGTGAAGCTTTCTTT. This gives the protein CASKKNSEAFF. The chain combines TRBV6-5 with TRBJ1-1, with D uncertain. This CDR3 contains 11 residues. Germline V gene sequence: CDR1 MNHEY, CDR2 SVGAGI.

V and J are TRBV5-1 and TRBJ2-6; 8 bases line up with TRBD2. The CDR3 totals 20 residues. The germline V gene encodes CDR1 SGHRS and CDR2 YFSETQ. The V and J ends lost 3 bases and 4 bases, in that order; junction bases with no gene match: 18. The CDR3 nucleotides read TGCGCCAGCAGCTGGGGTAATGTGGCGGGGGGACTCGTGGGGGCCAACGTCCTGACTTTC. Residues: CASSWGNVAGGLVGANVLTF.

The chain employs TRBV7-8 and TRBJ2-3; D not certain. The CDR3 sequence is 14 residues long. The V gene lost 1 base and the J gene lost 5 bases, with 10 bases spanning the gap. Germline V gives CDR1 SGHVS, CDR2 FQNEAQ. The CDR3 is CASSLETPGDTQYF. The CDR3 coding sequence is TGTGCCAGCAGCTTAGAGACCCCGGGAGATACGCAGTATTTT.

This chain uses TRBV9 with TRBJ2-3, with D uncertain. Trimming removed 3 bases from V and 5 bases from J, with 7 bases in between. Germline CDR1 SGDLS, CDR2 YYNGEE. This CDR3 region has 12 residues. CDR3 in DNA: TGTGCCAGCAGCGAACGAGGAGATACGCAGTATTTT. Translated: CASSERGDTQYF.

This clone appeared a few times. This chain joins TRBV14 and TRBJ2-4, with D possibly matching TRBD2 (6 bases). V shed 0 bases and J shed 0 bases, with 12 bases lying between them. CDR1 SGHDN and CDR2 FVKESK come from the germline V gene. This CDR3 contains 17 residues. The CDR3 sequence: CASSQEQAGIAKNIQYF. The CDR3 nucleotides read TGTGCCAGCAGCCAAGAACAGGCGGGGATAGCCAAAAACATTCAGTACTTC.

The chain links TRBV30 to TRBJ1-1; a possible D gene is TRBD1 (6 bases). Germline values: CDR1 GTSNPN, CDR2 SVGIG (reference sequence). The CDR3 spans 14 residues. V lost 0 bases, J lost 3 bases, and 11 bases lay in between. CDR3 DNA: TGTGCCTGGAGTGTAGTTTCAGGGGACACTGAAGCTTTCTTT. The encoded protein is CAWSVVSGDTEAFF.

The sample holds one count of this clone. The chain carries TRBV28 and TRBJ1-2; 9 positions agree with TRBD1. Losses at the gene ends were 6 bases for V and 2 bases for J; bases not matched to a gene: 7. This CDR3 spans 15 amino acids. Per the germline V gene, CDR1 is MDHEN and CDR2 is SYDVKM. CDR3 coding DNA: TGTGCCAGCAGCCAACAGGGGGCCAAGAACTATGGCTACACCTTC. Residues: CASSQQGAKNYGYTF.

DNA for the CDR3: TGTGCCAGCAGCTTTGGGGGGGGCGGGACAGATACGCAGTATTTT. It encodes CASSFGGGGTDTQYF. This rearrangement joins TRBV5-5 to TRBJ2-3, with D possibly matching TRBD2 (7 bases). Per the germline V gene, CDR1 is SGHKS and CDR2 is YYEKEE (reference sequence). This CDR3 has 15 residues. V was shortened by 2 bases and J by 3 bases, with 13 bases between the two germline ends.

The V gene is TRBV5-1, the J gene TRBJ2-5; possibly TRBD1 for D (7 bases). Trimming removed 4 bases from V and 10 bases from J, with 17 bases in between. The CDR3 loop spans 13 amino acids. CDR1 SGHRS and CDR2 YFSETQ come from the germline V gene. The CDR3 is CASSAREPGGQYF. In DNA form, the CDR3 reads TGCGCCAGCAGCGCCCGGGAGCCAGGGGGCCAGTACTTC. Full variable domain (rest looked up from reference TRBV5-1 and TRBJ2-5): KAGVTQTPRYLIKTRGQQVTLSCSPISGHRSVSWYQQTPGQGLQFLFEYFSETQRNKGNFPGRFSGRQFSNSRSEMNVSTLELGDSALYLCASSAREPGGQYFGPGTRLLVL.

This chain connects TRBV9 to TRBJ2-7; 7 bases line up with TRBD1. The CDR3 loop spans 14 amino acids. With V trimmed by 4 bases and J by 2 bases, 6 bases remained unmatched. CDR1 is SGDLS, CDR2 YYNGEE, per germline. Written as DNA, the CDR3 is TGTGCCAGCAGCTGGGGACAGCTGACCTACGAGCAGTACTTC. Translation gives CASSWGQLTYEQYF.

The rearrangement uses TRBV29-1 and TRBJ1-1, with D perhaps TRBD1 (6 bases). Germline V gene sequence: CDR1 SQVTM, CDR2 ANQGSEA. Trimming took 5 bases from V and 7 from J, leaving 14 bases between them. The CDR3 covers 12 residues. The CDR3 DNA reads as TGCAGCGTTAGACGGGACATTAGTGAAGCTTTCTTT. Translated: CSVRRDISEAFF.

V and J are TRBV6-1 and TRBJ2-4; the match to TRBD1 covers 8 bases. Germline lookup yields CDR1 MNHNS and CDR2 SASEGT. Unmatched junction bases numbered 7, after V lost 8 bases and J lost 13 bases. This CDR3 is built from 11 residues. This chain's CDR3 is CASGERTGQYF. The CDR3 DNA reads TGTGCCAGCGGGGAAAGGACAGGGCAGTACTTC.